The rows below give T cell receptor beta chains drawn from one sample of a study of T cells in Graves' hyperthyroidism and ophthalmopathy. TCRdb independently ran MiXCR on the multiplex PCR reads; one entry per CDR3 protein. Here the sample spans 300,000 to 500,000 distinct CDR3 sequences, over 12% being singletons. The source material was blood. The receptors shown here come from a man between 50 and 59 years old with Graves' ophthalmopathy. The CDR3 runs from the conserved cysteine through the conserved F or W. Fields, in order: D gene, V gene, clone size, J gene, CDR3 DNA, CDR3 protein. A D gene is named only where the DNA matches it firmly. Rows may omit the clone size; those that give it use once, few, many or a size class.

TRBD1,TRBV19,-,TRBJ2-3,TGTGCCAGTAGTACCCGGACAGGAGTAGATACGCAGTATTTT,CASSTRTGVDTQYF
TRBD2,TRBV4-1,few,TRBJ2-5,TGCGCCAGCAGCCAAATGGATAGCGGGAGCTTCCAAGAGACCCAGTACTTC,CASSQMDSGSFQETQYF
-,TRBV11-2,many,TRBJ2-3,TGTGCCAGCAGCCCCACAGTAGGCACAGATACGCAGTATTTT,CASSPTVGTDTQYF
-,TRBV10-3,many,TRBJ2-5,TGTGCCATCAGGGGACAGCTCCGGGGGCACCAAGAGACCCAGTACTTC,CAIRGQLRGHQETQYF
TRBD1,TRBV14,-,TRBJ1-1,TGTGCCAGCAGCCCAAGGAGACAGGGTGGGAAACAGGCCACTGAAGCTTTCTTT,CASSPRRQGGKQATEAFF
-,TRBV20-1,many,TRBJ2-3,TGCAGTGCTAGCAACCCCACGGGGCCCATAGGAGATACGCAGTATTTT,CSASNPTGPIGDTQYF
TRBD1,TRBV6-1,few,TRBJ1-1,TGTGCCAGCAGCCAACAGGGGAGGGCTGAAGCTTTCTTT,CASSQQGRAEAFF
-,TRBV11-2,many,TRBJ2-1,TGTGCCAGCATCGAGGGGTACAATGAGCAGTTCTTC,CASIEGYNEQFF
-,TRBV28,-,TRBJ1-1,TGTGCCAGCAGTCCCCGGCAGAGAGGGGGTATGAACACTGAAGCTTTCTTT,CASSPRQRGGMNTEAFF
-,TRBV5-6,-,TRBJ1-2,TGTGCCAGCAGCAGAGATCAGGGAAACTATGGCTACACCTTC,CASSRDQGNYGYTF
TRBD2,TRBV28,many,TRBJ2-3,TGTGCCAGCAGTTTGAGCGGAAAACTAGCGGGAGGCCCAGATACGCAGTATTTT,CASSLSGKLAGGPDTQYF
TRBD2,TRBV11-2,many,TRBJ2-1,TGTGCCAGCAGCTTAAATCGCGGGAGTGGGAATGAGCAGTTCTTC,CASSLNRGSGNEQFF
TRBD2,TRBV6-4,-,TRBJ2-5,TGTGCCAGCAGTGACGAAGCGGGAGGGCTTGAGACCCAGTACTTC,CASSDEAGGLETQYF
TRBD2,TRBV19,many,TRBJ2-3,TGTGCCAGTAGTTACCGGTCTAGCGGGGACACAGATACGCAGTATTTT,CASSYRSSGDTDTQYF
-,TRBV2,many,TRBJ1-5,TGTGCCAGCAGATCCGACAGATATAGCAATCAGCCCCAGCATTTT,CASRSDRYSNQPQHF
-,TRBV11-3,many,TRBJ1-5,TGTGCCAGCAGACACGGACACCTCGAAAATAGCAATCAGCCCCAGCATTTT,CASRHGHLENSNQPQHF
TRBD2,TRBV12-3/TRBV12-4,-,TRBJ2-7,TGTGCCAGCAGTTCTTCTCGGGAGGGTTACAATGAGCAGTACTTC,CASSSSREGYNEQYF
-,TRBV6-1,-,TRBJ1-2,TGTGCCAGCAGCCCTCGTGCCAGGTCCTATGGCTACACCTTC,CASSPRARSYGYTF
TRBD2,TRBV5-6,-,TRBJ2-7,TGTGCCAGCAGCCGACCGACTAGCGGAACCTACGAGCAGTACTTC,CASSRPTSGTYEQYF
TRBD2,TRBV6-1,few,TRBJ2-1,TGTGCCAGCAGTGTTGGGCTAGCGGAGTACAATGAGCAGTTCTTC,CASSVGLAEYNEQFF
-,TRBV27,-,TRBJ1-2,TGTGCTACCCACGGGAGGGGTAACTATGGCTACACCTTC,CATHGRGNYGYTF
-,TRBV14,few,TRBJ2-5,TGTGCCAGCAGCCGGGCCAGGGGGGAGGAGACCCAGTACTTC,CASSRARGEETQYF
TRBD1,TRBV11-2,few,TRBJ1-5,TGTGCCAGCAGCTTGCGGACAGGGGGCGGTCAGCCCCAGCATTTT,CASSLRTGGGQPQHF
TRBD2,TRBV20-1,many,TRBJ2-7,TGCAGTGCTGCATCTAGCGGGAGCGCCTACGAGCAGTACTTC,CSAASSGSAYEQYF
-,TRBV7-9,many,TRBJ2-4,TGTGCCAGCAGCCGCGGGACGGTGGTGGACAAAAACATTCAGTACTTC,CASSRGTVVDKNIQYF
-,TRBV5-6,-,TRBJ2-1,TGTGCCAGCAGCCCCTCATTCGGCTCCTACAATGAGCAGTTCTTC,CASSPSFGSYNEQFF